This T cell receptor (beta chain) was profiled in a study of blood T cell repertoires in COVID-19. Overall study context: COVID-19 samples from acute and convalescent phases originated in the United States, Italy and Spain. In each case, the material was cDNA or gDNA derived from T cells, B-cell-depleted T cells, or PBMCs.

Per the authors' pipeline: Estimates of nucleated cell counts were drawn from the amplification of reference gene primers. Clones were read by immunoSEQ multiplex PCR, and TCRdb kept only the in-frame ones, dropping some. V and J calls and clone size follow that table, whereas D and trimming were derived from the DNA. The data hold hundreds of thousands of clones, with approximately 86% observed a single time. The junction had 8 bases not matched to a gene; V was cut back by 0 bases and J by 9 bases. The CDR3 is 16 residues long. Germline CDR1 reads SGHNT; CDR2 reads YENEEA. The sequenced sample consisted of peripheral blood. The chain joins TRBV11-3 to TRBJ1-6; 7 positions agree with TRBD1. This clonotype was obtained from a woman aged 55 to 70 who had recovered from COVID-19. CDR3 in amino acids: CASSLDPDRVGSPLHF. The CDR3 DNA is TGTGCCAGCAGCTTAGACCCCGACAGGGTTGGTTCACCCCTCCACTTT.